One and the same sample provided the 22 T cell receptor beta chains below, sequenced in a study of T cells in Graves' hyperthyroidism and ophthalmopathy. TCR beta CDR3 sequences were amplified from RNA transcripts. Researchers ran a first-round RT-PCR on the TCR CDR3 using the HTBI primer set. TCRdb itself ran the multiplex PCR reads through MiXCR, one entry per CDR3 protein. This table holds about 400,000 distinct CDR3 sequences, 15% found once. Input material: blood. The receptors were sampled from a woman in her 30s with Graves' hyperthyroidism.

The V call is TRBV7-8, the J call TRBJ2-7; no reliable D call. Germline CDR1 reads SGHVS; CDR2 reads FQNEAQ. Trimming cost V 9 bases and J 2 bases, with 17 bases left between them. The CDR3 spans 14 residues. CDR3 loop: CASSIEFPAYEQYF. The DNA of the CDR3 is TGTGCCAGTAGTATAGAGTTCCCAGCCTACGAGCAGTACTTC.

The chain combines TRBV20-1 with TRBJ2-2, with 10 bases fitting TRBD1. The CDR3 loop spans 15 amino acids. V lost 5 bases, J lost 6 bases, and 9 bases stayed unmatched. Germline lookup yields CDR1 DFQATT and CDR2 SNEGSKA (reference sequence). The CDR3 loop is CSADGGQGGAGELFF. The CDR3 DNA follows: TGCAGTGCTGATGGCGGACAGGGGGGGGCCGGGGAGCTGTTTTTT.

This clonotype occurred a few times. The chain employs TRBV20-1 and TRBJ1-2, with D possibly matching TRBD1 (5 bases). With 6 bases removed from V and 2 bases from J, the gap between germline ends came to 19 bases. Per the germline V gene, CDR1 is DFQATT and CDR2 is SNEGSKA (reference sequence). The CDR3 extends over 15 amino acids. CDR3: CSALPSGTANYGYTF. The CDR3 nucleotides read TGCAGTGCCCTCCCCTCTGGGACGGCGAACTATGGCTACACCTTC.

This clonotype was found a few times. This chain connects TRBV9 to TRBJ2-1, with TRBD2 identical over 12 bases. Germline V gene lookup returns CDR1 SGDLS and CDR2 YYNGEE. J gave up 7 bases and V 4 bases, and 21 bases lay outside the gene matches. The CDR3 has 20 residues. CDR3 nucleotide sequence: TGTGCCAGCAGCACTGGGACAGGACCTACCTTTGGACTAGCGGGGAATGAGCAGTTCTTC. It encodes CASSTGTGPTFGLAGNEQFF.

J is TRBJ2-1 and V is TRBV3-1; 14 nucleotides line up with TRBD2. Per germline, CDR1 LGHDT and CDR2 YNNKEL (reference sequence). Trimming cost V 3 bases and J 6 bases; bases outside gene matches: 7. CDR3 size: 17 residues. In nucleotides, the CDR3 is TGTGCCAGCAGCCAGGGACTAGCGGGAGATCGTGGCAATGAGCAGTTCTTC. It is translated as CASSQGLAGDRGNEQFF.

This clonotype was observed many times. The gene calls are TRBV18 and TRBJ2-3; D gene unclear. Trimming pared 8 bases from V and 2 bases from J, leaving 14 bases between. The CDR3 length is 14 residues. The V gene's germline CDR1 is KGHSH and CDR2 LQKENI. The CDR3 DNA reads TGTGCCAGCCAACGAGCACAGAACACAGATACGCAGTATTTT. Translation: CASQRAQNTDTQYF.

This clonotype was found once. The CDR3 DNA sequence: TGTGCCAGCAGTCTCGACCCGGGACTAGGGGCTGCAGAGACCCAGTACTTC. Residues: CASSLDPGLGAAETQYF. The rearrangement links TRBV28 to TRBJ2-5, with 8 nucleotides matching TRBD2. J gave up 4 bases and V 5 bases, and 15 bases lay outside the gene matches. The CDR3 extends over 17 amino acids. From germline, CDR1 is MDHEN and CDR2 SYDVKM.

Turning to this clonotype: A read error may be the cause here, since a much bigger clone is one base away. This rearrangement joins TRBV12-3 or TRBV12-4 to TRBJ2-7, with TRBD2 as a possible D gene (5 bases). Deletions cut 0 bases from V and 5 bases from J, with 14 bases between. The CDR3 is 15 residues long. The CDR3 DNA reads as TGTGCCAGCAGTTTAGCCGGACGGGGATGGCACGAGCAGTACTTC. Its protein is CASSLAGRGWHEQYF.

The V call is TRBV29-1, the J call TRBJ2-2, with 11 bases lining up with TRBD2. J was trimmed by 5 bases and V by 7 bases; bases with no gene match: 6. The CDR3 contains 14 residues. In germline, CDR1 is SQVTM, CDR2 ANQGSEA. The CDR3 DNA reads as TGCAGCGCCCGGGGACTAGCGGAAACCGGGGAGCTGTTTTTT. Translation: CSARGLAETGELFF.

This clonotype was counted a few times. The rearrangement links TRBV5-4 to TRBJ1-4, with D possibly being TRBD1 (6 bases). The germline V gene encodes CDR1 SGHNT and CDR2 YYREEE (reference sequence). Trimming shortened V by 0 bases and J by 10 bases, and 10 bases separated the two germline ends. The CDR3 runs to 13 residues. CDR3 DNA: TGTGCCAGCAGCTTGGCAGGGGAGGCAAAACTGTTTTTT. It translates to CASSLAGEAKLFF.

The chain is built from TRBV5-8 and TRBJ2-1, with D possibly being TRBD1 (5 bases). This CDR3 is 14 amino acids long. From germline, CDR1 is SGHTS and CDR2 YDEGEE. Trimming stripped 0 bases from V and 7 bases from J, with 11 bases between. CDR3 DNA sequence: TGTGCCAGCAGCTTGGGTGACAGACGGAATGAGCAGTTCTTC. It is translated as CASSLGDRRNEQFF.

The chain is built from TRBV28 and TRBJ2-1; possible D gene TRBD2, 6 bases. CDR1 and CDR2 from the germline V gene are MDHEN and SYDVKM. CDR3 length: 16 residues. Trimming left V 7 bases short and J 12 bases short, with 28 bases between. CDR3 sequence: CASNPPPDSVGGVQFF. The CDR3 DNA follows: TGTGCCAGCAACCCCCCCCCAGACAGTGTGGGGGGTGTGCAGTTCTTC.

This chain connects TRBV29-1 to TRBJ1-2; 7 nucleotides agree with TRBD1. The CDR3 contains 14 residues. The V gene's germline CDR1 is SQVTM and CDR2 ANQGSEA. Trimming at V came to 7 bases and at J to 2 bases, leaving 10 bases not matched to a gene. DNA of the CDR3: TGCAGCGGCTACCCGACAGGGTCCAACTATGGCTACACCTTC. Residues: CSGYPTGSNYGYTF.

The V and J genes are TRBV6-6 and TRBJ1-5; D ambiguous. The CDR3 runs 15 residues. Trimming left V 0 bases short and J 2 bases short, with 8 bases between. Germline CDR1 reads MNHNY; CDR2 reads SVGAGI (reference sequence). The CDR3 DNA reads TGTGCCAGCAGTTACTCCTCAACTGGCAATCAGCCCCAGCATTTT. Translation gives CASSYSSTGNQPQHF.

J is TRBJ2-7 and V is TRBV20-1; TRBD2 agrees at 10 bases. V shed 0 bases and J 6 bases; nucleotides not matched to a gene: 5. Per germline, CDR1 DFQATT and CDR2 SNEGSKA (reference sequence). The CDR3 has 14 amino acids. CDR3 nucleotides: TGCAGTGCTAGAGATCTTCTAGCGGGAGCCGAGCAGTACTTC. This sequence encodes CSARDLLAGAEQYF.

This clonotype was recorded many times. Here the CDR3 reads CASSYLPPRGTDSTATNEKLFF. Here the CDR3 DNA reads TGTGCCAGCAGTTACTTGCCGCCTCGGGGGACCGACAGTACTGCAACTAATGAAAAACTGTTTTTT. The J gene is TRBJ1-4, the V gene TRBV6-5; D is possibly TRBD1 (5 bases). Germline assignment: CDR1 MNHEY and CDR2 SVGAGI. The CDR3 is 22 residues long. Between the trimmed V and J ends, which lost 1 base and 0 bases, there was a span of 27 bases.

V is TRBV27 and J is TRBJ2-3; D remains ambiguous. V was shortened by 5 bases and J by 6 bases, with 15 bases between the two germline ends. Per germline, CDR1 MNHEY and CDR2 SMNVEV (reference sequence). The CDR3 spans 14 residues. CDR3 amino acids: CASSPRLTPDTQYF. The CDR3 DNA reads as TGTGCCAGCAGTCCCCGACTCACCCCGGATACGCAGTATTTT.

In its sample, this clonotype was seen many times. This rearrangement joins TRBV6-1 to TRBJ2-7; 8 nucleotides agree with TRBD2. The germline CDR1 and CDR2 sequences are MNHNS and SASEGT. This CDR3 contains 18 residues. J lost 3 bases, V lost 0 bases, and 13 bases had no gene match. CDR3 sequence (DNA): TGTGCCAGCAGTGAAGCTTCGGCGAGCGGGAGCCTCAGCTACGAGCAGTACTTC. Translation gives CASSEASASGSLSYEQYF.

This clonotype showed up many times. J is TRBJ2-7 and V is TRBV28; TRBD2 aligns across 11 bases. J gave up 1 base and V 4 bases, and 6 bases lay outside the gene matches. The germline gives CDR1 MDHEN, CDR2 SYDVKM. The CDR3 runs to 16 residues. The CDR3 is CASSSASGRISYEQYF. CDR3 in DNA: TGTGCCAGCAGTTCCGCTAGCGGGAGGATTTCCTACGAGCAGTACTTC.

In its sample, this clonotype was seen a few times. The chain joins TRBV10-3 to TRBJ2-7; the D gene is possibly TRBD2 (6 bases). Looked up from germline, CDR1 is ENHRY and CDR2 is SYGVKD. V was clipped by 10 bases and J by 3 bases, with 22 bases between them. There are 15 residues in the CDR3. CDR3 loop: CATGALGDSGYEQYF. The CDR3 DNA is TGTGCCACCGGGGCGTTGGGGGATAGCGGCTACGAGCAGTACTTC.

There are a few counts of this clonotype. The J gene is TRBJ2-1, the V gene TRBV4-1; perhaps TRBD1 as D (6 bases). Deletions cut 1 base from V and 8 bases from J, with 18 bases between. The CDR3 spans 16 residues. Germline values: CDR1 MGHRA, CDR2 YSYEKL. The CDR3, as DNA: TGCGCCAGCAGCCAAGTGGGGCAGGGGTCCGTATATGAGCAGTTCTTC. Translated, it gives CASSQVGQGSVYEQFF.

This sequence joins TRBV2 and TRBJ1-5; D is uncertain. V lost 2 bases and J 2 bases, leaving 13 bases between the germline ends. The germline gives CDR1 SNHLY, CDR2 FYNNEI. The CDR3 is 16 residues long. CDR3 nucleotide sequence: TGTGCCAGCAGTGAAAAGAACGGGTACGGCAATCAGCCCCAGCATTTT. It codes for CASSEKNGYGNQPQHF.